In this sample, the clone carrying this T cell receptor (beta chain) turned up a few times. The antigen is undetermined. These data belong to a study of shared clonotypes between healthy human individuals. Whole-study results and caveats: Tissues were not sampled, only blood, and their repertoires likely differ. Sequencing depth was predicted to influence how clonotypes are shared among donors. Approximately 4.5% was the fraction of naive CD4 clonotypes found shared across a few donors.

Germline CDR1 reads MDHEN; CDR2 reads SYDVKM. V trimming: 1 base; J trimming: 14 bases; junction bases outside the gene matches: 5. CDR3 length equals 12 residues. CD45RO-negative, CCR7-positively selected cells formed the naive CD8 fraction, excluding terminally differentiated effector memory CD45RA+ cells. Adult donors, all healthy and HIV-negative, had no recent acute infections or vaccinations. Produced via immunoSEQ multiplex PCR; TCRdb's table is partial and in-frame only. The sample carries millions of clones, roughly 91% recorded once. This clonotype was obtained from a young man in good health. Some clones in this sample may be carry-over from other donors' samples. The chain employs TRBV28 and TRBJ1-5, with TRBD1 identical over 7 bases. Sequencing was performed on naive CD8+ T cells from PBMCs. CDR3 in amino acids: CASSLYGRGKHF. DNA of the CDR3: TGTGCCAGCAGTTTATACGGCAGGGGGAAGCATTTT.